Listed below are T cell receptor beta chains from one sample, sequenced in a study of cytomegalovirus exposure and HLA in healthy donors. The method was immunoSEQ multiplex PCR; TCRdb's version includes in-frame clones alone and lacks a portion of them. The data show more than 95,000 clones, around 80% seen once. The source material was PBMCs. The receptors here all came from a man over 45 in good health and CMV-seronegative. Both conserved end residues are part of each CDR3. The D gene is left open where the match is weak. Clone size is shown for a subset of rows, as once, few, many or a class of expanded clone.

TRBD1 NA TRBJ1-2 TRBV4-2 TGTGCCAGCAGCCAAGTAGGGACAGGCGACAACTATGGCTACACCTTC CASSQVGTGDNYGYTF
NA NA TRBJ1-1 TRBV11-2 TGTGCCAGCAGCTTAGGGAACAGGGCCTACACTGAAGCTTTCTTT CASSLGNRAYTEAFF
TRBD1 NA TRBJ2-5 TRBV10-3 TGTGCCATCAGTGGGGACAGGGGGCGCGAGGAGACCCAGTACTTC CAISGDRGREETQYF
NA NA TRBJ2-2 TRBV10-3 TGTGCCTCGCACGATCTCAAGGGGGGGACCGCGAACACCGGGGAGCTGTTTTTT CASHDLKGGTANTGELFF
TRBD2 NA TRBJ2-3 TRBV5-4 TGTGCCAGCAGCGGGGGGGGGTTGCCGACGGATACGCAGTATTTT CASSGGGLPTDTQYF
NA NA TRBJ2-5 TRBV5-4 TGTGCCAGCAGCTTGGGCCTGTTACCGGGTGGAGAGACCCAGTACTTC CASSLGLLPGGETQYF
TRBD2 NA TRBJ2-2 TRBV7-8 TGTGCCAGCAGCTTAAGGGGACTAGATCCCCCCGGGGAGCTGTTTTTT CASSLRGLDPPGELFF
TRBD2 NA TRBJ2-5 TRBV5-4 TGTGCCAGCAGCGGCCGCTCCAGCGGGGGGGCGGAGACCCAGTACTTC CASSGRSSGGAETQYF
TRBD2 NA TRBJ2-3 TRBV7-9 TGTGCCAGCAGCTTAGAAGCGGGGGGGCCAGATACGCAGTATTTT CASSLEAGGPDTQYF
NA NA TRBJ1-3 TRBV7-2 TGTGCCAGCAGCGAAAGCTCCTCTGGAAACACCATATATTTT CASSESSSGNTIYF
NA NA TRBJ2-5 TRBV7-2 TGTGCCAGTGGGAGGGGGGAAGAGACCCAGTACTTC CASGRGEETQYF
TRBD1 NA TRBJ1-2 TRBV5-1 TGCGCCAGCAGCCCAACCCGGGACAGAAGATCCTATGGCTACACCTTC CASSPTRDRRSYGYTF
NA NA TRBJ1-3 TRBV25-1 TGTGCCAGCAGTGAAACAGGGCCGTCTGGAAACACCATATATTTT CASSETGPSGNTIYF
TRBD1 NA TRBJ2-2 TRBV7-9 TGTTCCAGCAGCCAAGGGACAGGGGGCTTGAACACCGGGGAGCTGTTTTTT CSSSQGTGGLNTGELFF
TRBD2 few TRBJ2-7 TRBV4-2 TGTGCCAGCAGCCAAGAAACTAGCGGGGGCCACTCCTACGAGCAGTACTTC CASSQETSGGHSYEQYF
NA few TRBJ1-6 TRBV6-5 TGTGCCAGCAGTTACTCGTCCAGGGGTAATTCACCCCTCCACTTT CASSYSSRGNSPLHF
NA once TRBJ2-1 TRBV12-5 TGTGCTAGTGGTTCCGCGGGGAATGAGCAGTTCTTC CASGSAGNEQFF
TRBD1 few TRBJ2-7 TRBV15 TGTGCCACCAGCAGGCCACCGGGACAGGGGCACAACGAGCAGTACTTC CATSRPPGQGHNEQYF
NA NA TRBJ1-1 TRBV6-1 TGTGCCAGCAGTGAAGGTATAGGGGTGACTGAAGCTTTCTTT CASSEGIGVTEAFF
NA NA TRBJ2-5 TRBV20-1 TGCAGTGCCAGGCGGGAAGAGACCCAGTACTTC CSARREETQYF
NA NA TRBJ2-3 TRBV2 TGTGCCAGCAGTGGCGAGCAAAGCACAGATACGCAGTATTTT CASSGEQSTDTQYF
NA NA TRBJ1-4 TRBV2 TGTGCCAGCAGTGTGGACAGACTGAATGAAAAACTGTTTTTT CASSVDRLNEKLFF
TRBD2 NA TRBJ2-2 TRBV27 TGTGCCAGCAGGCGACTAGCGGGGGAGACCGGGGAGCTGTTTTTT CASRRLAGETGELFF
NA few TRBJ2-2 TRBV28 TGTGCCAGCGGGGAGACACAGGGCTTCGGGGAGCTGTTTTTT CASGETQGFGELFF
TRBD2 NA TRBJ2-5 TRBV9 TGTGCCAGCAGCGTGGGAGGGATCCAAGAGACCCAGTACTTC CASSVGGIQETQYF
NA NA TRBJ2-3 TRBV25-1 TGTGCCAGCAGGGGACACTTAATCACAGATACGCAGTATTTT CASRGHLITDTQYF
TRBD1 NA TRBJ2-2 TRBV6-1 TGTGCCAGCAGTGAAGGGACAGGGGGCGGGTACACCGGGGAGCTGTTTTTT CASSEGTGGGYTGELFF
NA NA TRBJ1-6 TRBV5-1 TGCGCCAGCAGCGCCGGGACAACTCAGATGGAATCACCCCTCCACTTT CASSAGTTQMESPLHF
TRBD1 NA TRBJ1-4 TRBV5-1 TGCGCCAGCAGCACCGCCGGGACAGGGAATGAAAAACTGTTTTTT CASSTAGTGNEKLFF
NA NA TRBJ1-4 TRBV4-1 TGCGCCAGCAGCCAAGGAGCGGAAGATGAAAAACTGTTTTTT CASSQGAEDEKLFF
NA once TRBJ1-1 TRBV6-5 TGTGCCAGCAGTTCGGGACTCGGAAGGACTGAAGCTTTCTTT CASSSGLGRTEAFF
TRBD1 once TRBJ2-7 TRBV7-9 TGTTCCAGCAGCCTCCGGGACAGGGGGCCAGGCGATCGGTTTGAATTC CSSSLRDRGPGDRFEF
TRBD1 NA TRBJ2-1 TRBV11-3 TGCGCCAGCAGCTCAACCGGGACAGGGTACAATGAGCAGTTCTTC CASSSTGTGYNEQFF
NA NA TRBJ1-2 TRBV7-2 TGTGCCAGCAGCCAAGACAGGAACTATGGCTACACCTTC CASSQDRNYGYTF
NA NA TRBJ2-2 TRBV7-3 TGTGCCAGCAGCCAGGGACACAACACCGGGGAGCTGTTTTTT CASSQGHNTGELFF
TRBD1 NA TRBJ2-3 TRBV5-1 TGCGCCAGCAGCCAAACAGGGGGCACAGATACGCAGTATTTT CASSQTGGTDTQYF
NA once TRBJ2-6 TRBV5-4 TGTGCCAGCAGCTTGGACTGGTGGAGTGGGGCCAACGTCCTGACTTTC CASSLDWWSGANVLTF
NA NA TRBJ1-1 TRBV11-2 TGTGCCAGCAGCCTATTGACAGCGTACACTGAAGCTTTCTTT CASSLLTAYTEAFF
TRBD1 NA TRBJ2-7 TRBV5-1 TGCGCCAGCAGCTTGGGTGACACCGGGACAGGGGGTATCTTC CASSLGDTGTGGIF
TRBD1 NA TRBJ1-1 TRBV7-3 TGTGCCAGCAGCTTAGGGACAGGGGGCGCGGGCACTGAAGCTTTCTTT CASSLGTGGAGTEAFF
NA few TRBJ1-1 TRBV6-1 TGTGCCAGCAGTGAAGGGGGGGGTACTGAAGCTTTCTTT CASSEGGGTEAFF
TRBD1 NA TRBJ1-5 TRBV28 TGTGCCAGCAGTTTGGGTTCAGGGACAGGCAATCAGCCCCAGCATTTT CASSLGSGTGNQPQHF
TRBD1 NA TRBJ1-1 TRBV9 TGTGCCAGCAGCGTAGGTACCCAGGGGGCCTTCATGAACACTGAAGCTTTCTTT CASSVGTQGAFMNTEAFF
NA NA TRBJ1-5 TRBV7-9 TGTGCCAGCAGCTCCTCCAGCGGGGCTCAGCCCCAGCATTTT CASSSSSGAQPQHF
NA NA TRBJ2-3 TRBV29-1 TGCAGCGCCCTTCGGGAGAAAAGCACAGATACGCAGTATTTT CSALREKSTDTQYF
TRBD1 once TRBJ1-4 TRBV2 TGTGCCAGCAGTTGGGACAGGCCTTCTAATGAAAAACTGTTTTTT CASSWDRPSNEKLFF
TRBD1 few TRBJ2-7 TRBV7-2 TGTGCCAGCAGCCCAAGGGACAGGGATTCCTACGAGCAGTACTTC CASSPRDRDSYEQYF
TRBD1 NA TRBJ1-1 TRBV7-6 TGTGCCAGCAGCTTAGCCCCCCCCTTAACAGGGGAGAACACTGAAGCTTTCTTT CASSLAPPLTGENTEAFF
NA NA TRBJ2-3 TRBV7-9 TGTGCCAGCAGCGAGACCGGGACACTACTAACCCGAGATACGCAGTATTTT CASSETGTLLTRDTQYF
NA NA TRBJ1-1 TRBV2 TGTGCCAGCAGTGAAAGACTTATGAACACTGAAGCTTTCTTT CASSERLMNTEAFF
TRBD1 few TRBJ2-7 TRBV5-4 TGTGCCAGCAGCTTGGACAGGGGCGAGCAGTACTTC CASSLDRGEQYF
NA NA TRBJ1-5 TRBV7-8 TGTGCCAGCACCCCCCGGGAGAATCAGCCCCAGCATTTT CASTPRENQPQHF
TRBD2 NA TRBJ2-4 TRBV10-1 TGCGCCAGCAGTGATAGCGGGGGGGACAAAAACATTCAGTACTTC CASSDSGGDKNIQYF
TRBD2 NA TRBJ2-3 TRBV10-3 TGTGCCATCAGAAGTAGGGGACTAGCGGGGGGAACAGATACGCAGTATTTT CAIRSRGLAGGTDTQYF
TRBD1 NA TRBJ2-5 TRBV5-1 TGCGCCAGCAGCTTGGCGACAGGGGGGAGCGAGACCCAGTACTTC CASSLATGGSETQYF
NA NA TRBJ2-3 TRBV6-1 TGTGCCAGCGTATTTGGCACAGATACGCAGTATTTT CASVFGTDTQYF
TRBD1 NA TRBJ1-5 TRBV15 TGTGCCACCAGCAGAGATCTCCGGGACAGGGGTCGCAATCAGCCCCAGCATTTT CATSRDLRDRGRNQPQHF